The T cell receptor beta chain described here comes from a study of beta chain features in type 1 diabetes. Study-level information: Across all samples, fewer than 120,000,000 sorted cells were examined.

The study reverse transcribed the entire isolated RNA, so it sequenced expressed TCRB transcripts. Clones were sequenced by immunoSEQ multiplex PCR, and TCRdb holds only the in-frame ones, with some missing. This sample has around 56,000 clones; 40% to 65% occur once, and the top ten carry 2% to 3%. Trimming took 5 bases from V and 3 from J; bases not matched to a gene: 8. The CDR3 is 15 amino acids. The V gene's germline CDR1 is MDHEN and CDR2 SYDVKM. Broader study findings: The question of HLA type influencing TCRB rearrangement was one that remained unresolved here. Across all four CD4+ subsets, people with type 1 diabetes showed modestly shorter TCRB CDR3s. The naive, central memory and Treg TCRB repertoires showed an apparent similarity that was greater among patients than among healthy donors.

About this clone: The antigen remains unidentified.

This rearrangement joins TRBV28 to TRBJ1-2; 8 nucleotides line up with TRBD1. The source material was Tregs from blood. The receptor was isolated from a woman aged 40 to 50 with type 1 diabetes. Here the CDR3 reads CASSLTGGIYYGYTF. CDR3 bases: TGTGCCAGCAGTCTTACAGGGGGAATATACTATGGCTACACCTTC.